This TCR beta chain was obtained from a study of cytotoxic CD8 clonotypes in ibrutinib-treated CLL. Germline CDR1 reads SEHNR; CDR2 reads FQNEAQ (reference sequence). The V gene lost 4 bases and the J gene lost 1 base, with 17 bases spanning the gap. The length of the CDR3 is 16 residues. The data were produced by immunoSEQ multiplex PCR, yet TCRdb's version contains in-frame clones alone and is incomplete. The table lists roughly 200,000 clones, roughly 77% of them singletons. The TCR sequence derives from a human donor with chronic lymphocytic leukemia. The sample consisted of PBMCs, taken after 12 months of ibrutinib treatment. The V gene is TRBV7-9, the J gene TRBJ2-7; D assignment may be TRBD1 or TRBD2 (5 bases each). CDR3 sequence reads: CASSSAGGRGSYEQYF. Here the CDR3 DNA reads TGTGCCAGCAGCTCCGCTGGGGGTAGGGGATCCTACGAGCAGTACTTC.